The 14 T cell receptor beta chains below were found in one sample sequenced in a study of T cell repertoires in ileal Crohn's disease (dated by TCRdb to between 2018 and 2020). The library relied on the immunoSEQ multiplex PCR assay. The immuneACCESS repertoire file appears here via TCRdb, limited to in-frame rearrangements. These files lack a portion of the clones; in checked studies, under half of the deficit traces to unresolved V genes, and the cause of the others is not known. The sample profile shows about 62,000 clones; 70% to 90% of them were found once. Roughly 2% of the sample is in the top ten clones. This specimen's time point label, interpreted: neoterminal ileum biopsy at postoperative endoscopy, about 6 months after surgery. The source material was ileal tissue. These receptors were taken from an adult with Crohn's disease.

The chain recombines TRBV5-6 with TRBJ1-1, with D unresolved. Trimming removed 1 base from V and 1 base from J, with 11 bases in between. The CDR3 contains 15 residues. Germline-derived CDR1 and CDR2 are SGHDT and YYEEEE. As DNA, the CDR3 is TGTGCCAGCAGCTTGACAGTTGGAGGGAACACTGAAGCTTTCTTT. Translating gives CASSLTVGGNTEAFF. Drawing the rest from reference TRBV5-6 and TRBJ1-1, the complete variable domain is DAGVTQSPTHLIKTRGQQVTLRCSPKSGHDTVSWYQQALGQGPQFIFQYYEEEERQRGNFPDRFSGHQFPNYSSELNVNALLLGDSALYLCASSLTVGGNTEAFFGQGTRLTVV.

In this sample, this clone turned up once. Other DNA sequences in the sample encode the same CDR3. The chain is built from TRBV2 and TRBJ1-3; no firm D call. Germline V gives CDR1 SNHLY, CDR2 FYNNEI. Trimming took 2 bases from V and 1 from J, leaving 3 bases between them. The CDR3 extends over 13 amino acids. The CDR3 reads CASSELSGNTIYF. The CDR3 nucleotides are TGTGCCAGCAGTGAACTATCTGGAAACACCATATATTTT.

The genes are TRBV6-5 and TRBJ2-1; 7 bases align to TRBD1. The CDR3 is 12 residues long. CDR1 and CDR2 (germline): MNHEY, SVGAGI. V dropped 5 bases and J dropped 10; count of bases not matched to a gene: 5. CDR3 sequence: CASSDGTAEQFF. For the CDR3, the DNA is TGTGCCAGCAGTGACGGGACAGCGGAGCAGTTCTTC.

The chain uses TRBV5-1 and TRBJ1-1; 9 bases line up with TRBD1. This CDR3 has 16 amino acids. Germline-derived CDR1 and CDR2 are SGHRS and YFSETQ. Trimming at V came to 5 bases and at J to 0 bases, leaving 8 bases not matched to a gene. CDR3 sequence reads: CASRPGQGRMNTEAFF. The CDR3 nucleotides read TGCGCCAGCAGACCCGGACAGGGGAGGATGAACACTGAAGCTTTCTTT. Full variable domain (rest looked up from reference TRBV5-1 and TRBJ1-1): KAGVTQTPRYLIKTRGQQVTLSCSPISGHRSVSWYQQTPGQGLQFLFEYFSETQRNKGNFPGRFSGRQFSNSRSEMNVSTLELGDSALYLCASRPGQGRMNTEAFFGQGTRLTVV.

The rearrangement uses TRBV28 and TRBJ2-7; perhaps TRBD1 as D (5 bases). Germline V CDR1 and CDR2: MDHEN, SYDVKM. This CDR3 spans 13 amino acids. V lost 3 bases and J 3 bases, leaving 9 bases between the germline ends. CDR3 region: CASSFLQGYEQYV. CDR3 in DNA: TGTGCCAGCAGTTTTTTGCAGGGCTACGAGCAGTACGTC.

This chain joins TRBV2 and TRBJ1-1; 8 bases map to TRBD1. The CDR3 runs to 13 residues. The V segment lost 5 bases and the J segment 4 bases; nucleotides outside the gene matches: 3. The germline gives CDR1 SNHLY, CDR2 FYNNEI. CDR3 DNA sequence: TGTGCCAGCAGTTACAGGGGGTCCACTGAAGCTTTCTTT. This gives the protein CASSYRGSTEAFF.

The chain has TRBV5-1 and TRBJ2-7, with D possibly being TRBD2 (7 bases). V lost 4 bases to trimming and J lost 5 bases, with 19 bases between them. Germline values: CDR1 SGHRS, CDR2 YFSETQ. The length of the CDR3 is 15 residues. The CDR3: CASSLQGGGANEQYV. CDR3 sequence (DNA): TGCGCCAGCAGCCTCCAAGGAGGGGGGGCGAACGAGCAGTACGTC.

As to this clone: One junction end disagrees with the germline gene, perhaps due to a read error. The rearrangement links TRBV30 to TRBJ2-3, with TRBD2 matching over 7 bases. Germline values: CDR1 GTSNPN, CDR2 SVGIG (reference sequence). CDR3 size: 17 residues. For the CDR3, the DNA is TGTGCCCGGAGTGTGATCCACCTACGAAGACTAGCCCCGGGAGAGTATTTT. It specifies CARSVIHLRRLAPGEYF.

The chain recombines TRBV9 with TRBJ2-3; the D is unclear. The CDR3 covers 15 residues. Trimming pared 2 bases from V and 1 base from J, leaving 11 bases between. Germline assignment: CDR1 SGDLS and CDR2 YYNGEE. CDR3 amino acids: CASSVAHSGTDTQYF. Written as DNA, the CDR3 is TGTGCCAGCAGCGTTGCCCATTCGGGCACAGATACGCAGTATTTT.

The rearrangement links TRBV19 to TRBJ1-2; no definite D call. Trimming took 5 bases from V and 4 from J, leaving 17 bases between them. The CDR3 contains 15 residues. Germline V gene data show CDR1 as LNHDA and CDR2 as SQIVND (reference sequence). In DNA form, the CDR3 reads TGTGCCAGTAGTCGCGTTGCTACGGGATTCTATGGCTACACCTTC. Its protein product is CASSRVATGFYGYTF.

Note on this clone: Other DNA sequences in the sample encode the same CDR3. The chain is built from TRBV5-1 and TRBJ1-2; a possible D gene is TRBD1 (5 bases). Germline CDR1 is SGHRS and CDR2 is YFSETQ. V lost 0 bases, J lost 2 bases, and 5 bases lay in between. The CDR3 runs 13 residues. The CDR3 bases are TGCGCCAGCAGCTTGGGACAGAACTATGGCTACACCTTC. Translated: CASSLGQNYGYTF.

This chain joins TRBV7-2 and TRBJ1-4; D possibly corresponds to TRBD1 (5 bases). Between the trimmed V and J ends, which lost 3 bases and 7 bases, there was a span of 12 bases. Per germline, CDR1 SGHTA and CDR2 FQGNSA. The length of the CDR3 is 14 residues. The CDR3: CASSFQGGGEKLFF. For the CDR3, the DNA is TGTGCCAGCAGCTTTCAGGGAGGAGGTGAAAAACTGTTTTTT.

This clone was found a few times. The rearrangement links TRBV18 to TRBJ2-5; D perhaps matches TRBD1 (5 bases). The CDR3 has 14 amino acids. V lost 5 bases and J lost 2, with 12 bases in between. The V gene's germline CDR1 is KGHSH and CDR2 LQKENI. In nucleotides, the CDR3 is TGTGCCAGCTCATCAGGAACAGGACAAGAGACCCAGTACTTC. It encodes CASSSGTGQETQYF.

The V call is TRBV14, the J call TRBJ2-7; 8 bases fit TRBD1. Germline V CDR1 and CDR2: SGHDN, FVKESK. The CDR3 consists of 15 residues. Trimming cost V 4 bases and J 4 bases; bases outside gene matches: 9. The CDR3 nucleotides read TGTGCCAGCAGCCGCCGGACAGGGAGCCTGTACGAGCAGTACTTC. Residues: CASSRRTGSLYEQYF.